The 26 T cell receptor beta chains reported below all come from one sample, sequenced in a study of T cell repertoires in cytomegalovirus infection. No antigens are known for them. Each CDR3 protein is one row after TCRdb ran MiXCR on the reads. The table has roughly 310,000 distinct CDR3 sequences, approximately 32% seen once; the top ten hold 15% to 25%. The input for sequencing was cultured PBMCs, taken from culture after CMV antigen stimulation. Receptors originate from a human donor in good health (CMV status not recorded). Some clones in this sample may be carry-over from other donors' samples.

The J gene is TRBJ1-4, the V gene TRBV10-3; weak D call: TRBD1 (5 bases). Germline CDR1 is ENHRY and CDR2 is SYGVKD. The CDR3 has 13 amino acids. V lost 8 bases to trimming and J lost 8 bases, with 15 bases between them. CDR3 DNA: TGTGCCATCTCTGAGGAAAGGGGAGAAAAACTGTTTTTT. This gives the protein CAISEERGEKLFF.

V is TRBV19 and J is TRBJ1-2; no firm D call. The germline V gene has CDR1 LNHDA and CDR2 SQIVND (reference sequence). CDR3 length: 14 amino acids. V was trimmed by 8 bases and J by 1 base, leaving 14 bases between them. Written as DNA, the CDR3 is TGTGCCAGTCAATCCCCGGGTCGTAACTATGGCTACACCTTC. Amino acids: CASQSPGRNYGYTF.

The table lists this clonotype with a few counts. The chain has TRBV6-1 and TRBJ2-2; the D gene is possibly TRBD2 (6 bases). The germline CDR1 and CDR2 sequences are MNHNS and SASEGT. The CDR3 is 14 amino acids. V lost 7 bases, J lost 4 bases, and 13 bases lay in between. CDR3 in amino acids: CASTGGRATGELFF. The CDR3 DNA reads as TGTGCCAGCACCGGGGGACGAGCCACCGGGGAGCTGTTTTTT.

CDR3 sequence: CASSVDRGLSYEQYF. CDR3 DNA: TGTGCCAGCAGCGTAGATCGCGGACTGAGCTACGAGCAGTACTTC. This sequence joins TRBV9 and TRBJ2-7, with D perhaps matching TRBD2 (5 bases). Trimming stripped 0 bases from V and 3 bases from J, with 13 bases between. Germline V gene data show CDR1 as SGDLS and CDR2 as YYNGEE. This CDR3 region has 15 residues.

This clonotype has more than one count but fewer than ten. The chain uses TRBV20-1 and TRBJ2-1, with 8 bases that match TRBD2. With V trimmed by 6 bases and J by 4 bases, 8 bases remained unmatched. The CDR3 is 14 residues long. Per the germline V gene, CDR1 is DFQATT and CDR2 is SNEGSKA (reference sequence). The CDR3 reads CSAFGSGRYNEQFF. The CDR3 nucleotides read TGCAGTGCCTTTGGGAGCGGGAGATACAATGAGCAGTTCTTC.

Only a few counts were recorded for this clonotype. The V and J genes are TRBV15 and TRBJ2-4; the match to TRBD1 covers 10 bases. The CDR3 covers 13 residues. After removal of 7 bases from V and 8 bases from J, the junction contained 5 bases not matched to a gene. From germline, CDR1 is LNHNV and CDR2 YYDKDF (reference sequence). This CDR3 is CATTWDRGHIQYF. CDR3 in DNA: TGTGCCACCACCTGGGACAGGGGACACATTCAGTACTTC.

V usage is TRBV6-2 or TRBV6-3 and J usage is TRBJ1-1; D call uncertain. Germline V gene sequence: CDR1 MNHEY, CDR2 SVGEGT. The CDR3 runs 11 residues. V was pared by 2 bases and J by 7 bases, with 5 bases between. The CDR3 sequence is CASSYADEAFF. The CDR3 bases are TGTGCCAGCAGTTACGCCGATGAAGCTTTCTTT.

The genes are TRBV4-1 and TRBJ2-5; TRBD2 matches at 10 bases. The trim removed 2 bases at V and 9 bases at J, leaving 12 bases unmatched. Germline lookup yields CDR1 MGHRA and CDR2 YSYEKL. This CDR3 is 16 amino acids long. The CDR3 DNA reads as TGCGCCAGCAGCCAATCCGGACTAGCGGTCCGAGGGTCCCAGTACTTC. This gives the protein CASSQSGLAVRGSQYF.

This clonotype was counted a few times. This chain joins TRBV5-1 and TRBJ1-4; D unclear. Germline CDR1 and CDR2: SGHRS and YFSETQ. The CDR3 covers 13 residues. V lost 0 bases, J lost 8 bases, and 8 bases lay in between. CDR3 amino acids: CASSLDPGEKLFF. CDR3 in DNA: TGCGCCAGCAGCTTGGATCCAGGCGAAAAACTGTTTTTT.

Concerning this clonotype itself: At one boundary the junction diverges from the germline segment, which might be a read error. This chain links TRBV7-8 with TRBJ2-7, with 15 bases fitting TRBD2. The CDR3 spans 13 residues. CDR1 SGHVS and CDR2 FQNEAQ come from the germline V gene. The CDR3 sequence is CASSQGLAGGPKF. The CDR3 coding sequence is TGTGCCAGCAGCCAAGGACTAGCGGGAGGGCCCAAATTC.

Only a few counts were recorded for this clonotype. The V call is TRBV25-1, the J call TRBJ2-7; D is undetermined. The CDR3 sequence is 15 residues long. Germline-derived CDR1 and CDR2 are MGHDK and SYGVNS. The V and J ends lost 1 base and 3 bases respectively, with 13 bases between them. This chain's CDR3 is CASSESSGRFYEQYF. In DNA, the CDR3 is TGTGCCAGCAGTGAATCGTCGGGTAGGTTCTACGAGCAGTACTTC.

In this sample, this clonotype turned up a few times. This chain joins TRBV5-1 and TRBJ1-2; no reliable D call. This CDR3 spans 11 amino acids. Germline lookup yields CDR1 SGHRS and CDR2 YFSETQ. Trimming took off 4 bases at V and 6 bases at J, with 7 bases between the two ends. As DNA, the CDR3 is TGCGCCAGCAGCAGCCCCGATGGCTACACCTTC. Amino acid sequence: CASSSPDGYTF.

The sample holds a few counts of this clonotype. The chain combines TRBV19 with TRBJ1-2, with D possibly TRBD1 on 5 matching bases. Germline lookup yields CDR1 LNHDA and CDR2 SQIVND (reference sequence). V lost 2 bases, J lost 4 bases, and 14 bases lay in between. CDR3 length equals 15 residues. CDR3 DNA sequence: TGTGCCAGTAGTATAAGGAAAGGACATACCTATGGCTACACCTTC. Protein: CASSIRKGHTYGYTF.

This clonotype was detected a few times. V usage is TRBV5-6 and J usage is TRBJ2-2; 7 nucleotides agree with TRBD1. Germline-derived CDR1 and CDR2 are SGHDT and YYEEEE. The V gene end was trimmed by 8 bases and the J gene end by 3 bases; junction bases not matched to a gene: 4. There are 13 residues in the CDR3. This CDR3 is CASGQEDTGELFF. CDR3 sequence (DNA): TGTGCCAGTGGACAGGAGGACACCGGGGAGCTGTTTTTT. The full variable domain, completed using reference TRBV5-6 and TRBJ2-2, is DAGVTQSPTHLIKTRGQQVTLRCSPKSGHDTVSWYQQALGQGPQFIFQYYEEEERQRGNFPDRFSGHQFPNYSSELNVNALLLGDSALYLCASGQEDTGELFFGEGSRLTVL.

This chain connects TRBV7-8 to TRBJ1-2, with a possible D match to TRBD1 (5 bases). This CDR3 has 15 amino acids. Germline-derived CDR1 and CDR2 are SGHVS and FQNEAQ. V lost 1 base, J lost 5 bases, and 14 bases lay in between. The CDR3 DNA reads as TGTGCCAGCAGCTTAGTGGGGGGAGGCGTTTATGGCTACACCTTC. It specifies CASSLVGGGVYGYTF.

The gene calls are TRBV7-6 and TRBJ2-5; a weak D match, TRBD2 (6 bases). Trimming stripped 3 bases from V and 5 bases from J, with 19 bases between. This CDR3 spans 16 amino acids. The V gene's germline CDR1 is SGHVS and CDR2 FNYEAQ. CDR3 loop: CASSLRGLAGSETQYF. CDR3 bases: TGTGCCAGCAGCTTGCGGGGTCTGGCGGGTTCCGAGACCCAGTACTTC. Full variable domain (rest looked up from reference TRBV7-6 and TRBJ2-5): GAGVSQSPRYKVTKRGQDVALRCDPISGHVSLYWYRQALGQGPEFLTYFNYEAQQDKSGLPNDRFSAERPEGSISTLTIQRTEQRDSAMYRCASSLRGLAGSETQYFGPGTRLLVL.

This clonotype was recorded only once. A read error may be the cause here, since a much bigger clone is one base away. The CDR3 sequence is CASSLTGTDTEACF. The CDR3 DNA sequence: TGTGCCAGCAGTTTGACAGGGACGGACACTGAAGCTTGCTTT. This chain links TRBV12-3 or TRBV12-4 with TRBJ1-1; 7 bases map to TRBD1. The CDR3 is 14 residues long.

The chain's CDR3 is CASSFYTSGRDEQFF. The CDR3, as DNA: TGTGCCAGCAGCTTTTACACTAGCGGGAGGGATGAGCAGTTCTTC. The chain joins TRBV7-3 to TRBJ2-1, with 13 bases matching TRBD2. CDR3 length: 15 residues. Germline CDR1 reads SGHTA; CDR2 reads FQGTGA. V lost 3 bases to trimming and J lost 8 bases; unmatched junction nucleotides: 4.

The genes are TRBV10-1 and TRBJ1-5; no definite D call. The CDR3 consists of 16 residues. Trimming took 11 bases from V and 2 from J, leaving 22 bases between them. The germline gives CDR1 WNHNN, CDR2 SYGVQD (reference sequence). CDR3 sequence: CAALGRRAVGNQPQHF. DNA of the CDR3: TGCGCCGCCCTAGGACGTAGAGCGGTGGGCAATCAGCCCCAGCATTTT.

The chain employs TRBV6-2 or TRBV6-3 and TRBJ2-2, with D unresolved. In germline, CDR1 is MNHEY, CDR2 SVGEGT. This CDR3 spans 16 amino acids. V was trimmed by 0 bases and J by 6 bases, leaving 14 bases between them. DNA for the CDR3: TGTGCCAGCAGTTACTCGCGCAGGTCGAATTCCGGGGAGCTGTTTTTT. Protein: CASSYSRRSNSGELFF.

The CDR3, as DNA: TGTGCCAGCAGTGAAGGACAGGTTAGCAATCAGCCCCAGCATTTT. This codes for CASSEGQVSNQPQHF. The chain joins TRBV2 to TRBJ1-5; maybe TRBD1 (6 bases). Trimming shortened V by 1 base and J by 0 bases, and 7 bases separated the two germline ends. There are 15 residues in the CDR3. Germline CDR1 and CDR2: SNHLY and FYNNEI. The whole variable domain, filled in from reference TRBV2 and TRBJ1-5, reads EPEVTQTPSHQVTQMGQEVILRCVPISNHLYFYWYRQILGQKVEFLVSFYNNEISEKSEIFDDQFSVERPDGSNFTLKIRSTKLEDSAMYFCASSEGQVSNQPQHFGDGTRLSIL.

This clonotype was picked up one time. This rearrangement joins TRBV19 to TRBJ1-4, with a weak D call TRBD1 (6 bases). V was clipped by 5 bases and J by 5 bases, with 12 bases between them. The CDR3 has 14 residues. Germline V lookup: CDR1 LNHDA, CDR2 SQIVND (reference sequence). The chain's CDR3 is CASSRGPFNEKLFF. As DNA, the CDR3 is TGTGCCAGTAGTCGGGGGCCCTTCAATGAAAAACTGTTTTTT.

In DNA form, the CDR3 reads TGTGCCAGTAGTCCCGGGACGAGGACCCAGTACTTC. Its translation is CASSPGTRTQYF. The gene calls are TRBV19 and TRBJ2-5; tentatively, D is TRBD1 or TRBD2 (5 bases each). The germline gives CDR1 LNHDA, CDR2 SQIVND (reference sequence). The CDR3 extends over 12 amino acids. V was cut by 5 bases and J by 7 bases, with 11 bases left in between.

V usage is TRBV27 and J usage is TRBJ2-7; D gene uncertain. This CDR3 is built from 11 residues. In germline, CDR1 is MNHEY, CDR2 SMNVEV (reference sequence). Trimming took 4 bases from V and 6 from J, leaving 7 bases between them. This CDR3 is CASSWGSEQYF. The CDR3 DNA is TGTGCCAGCAGTTGGGGATCCGAGCAGTACTTC.

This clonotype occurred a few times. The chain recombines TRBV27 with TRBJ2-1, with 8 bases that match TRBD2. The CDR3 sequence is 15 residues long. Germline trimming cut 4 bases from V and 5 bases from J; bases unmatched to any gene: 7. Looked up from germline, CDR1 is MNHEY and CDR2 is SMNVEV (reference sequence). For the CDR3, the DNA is TGTGCCAGCAGTTCCTTGGGGCGGGGGGACAATGAGCAGTTCTTC. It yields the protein CASSSLGRGDNEQFF.

The CDR3 coding sequence is TGCAGCGTTCTCCCATCAGGGTTCTCTGGAAACACCATATATTTT. This translates into CSVLPSGFSGNTIYF. The rearrangement links TRBV29-1 to TRBJ1-3, with D possibly being TRBD1 (5 bases). Trimming shortened V by 5 bases and J by 0 bases, and 14 bases separated the two germline ends. The CDR3 is 15 residues long. Germline CDR1 is SQVTM and CDR2 is ANQGSEA.